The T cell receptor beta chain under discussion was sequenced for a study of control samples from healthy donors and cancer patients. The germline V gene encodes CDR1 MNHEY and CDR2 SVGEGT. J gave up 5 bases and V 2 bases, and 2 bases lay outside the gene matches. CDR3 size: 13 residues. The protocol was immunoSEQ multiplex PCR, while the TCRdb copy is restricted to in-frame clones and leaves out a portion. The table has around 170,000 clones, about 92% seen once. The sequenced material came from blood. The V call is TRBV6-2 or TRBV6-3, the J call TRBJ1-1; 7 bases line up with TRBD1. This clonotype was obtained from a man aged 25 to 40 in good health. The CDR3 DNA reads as TGTGCCAGCAGTTACAGGGGGCAAACTGAAGCTTTCTTT. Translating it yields CASSYRGQTEAFF.